This TCR beta chain is from a study of blood T cell repertoires in COVID-19. Overall study context: Acute and convalescent COVID-19 samples came from the United States, Italy and Spain. PBMCs, B-cell-depleted T cells, or T cells provided the cDNA or gDNA that made up the material.

Per the study methods: The authors estimated nucleated cell counts from reference gene primer amplification. Sequencing used immunoSEQ multiplex PCR; TCRdb keeps in-frame clones, though not all of them. V and J calls plus clone size are reproduced from that table; the DNA served to infer D and trimming. The sample records roughly 290,000 clones, around 87% being singletons. This CDR3 has 14 amino acids. Looked up from germline, CDR1 is MNHEY and CDR2 is SMNVEV (reference sequence). V was clipped by 6 bases and J by 1 base; unmatched bases: 6. This receptor was taken from a woman in her forties or fifties who had recovered from COVID-19. The gene calls are TRBV27 and TRBJ2-7; 7 bases map to TRBD1. What was sequenced was peripheral blood. The CDR3, as DNA: TGTGCCAGCAGGACTGGGGACAGTTCCTACGAGCAGTACTTC. It encodes CASRTGDSSYEQYF.